This T cell receptor beta chain was sequenced for a study of response to subunit inactivated influenza vaccine. There are a few counts of this clonotype. One entry per CDR3 protein, called by TCRdb with MiXCR from the RT-PCR reads. The data contain 500,000 to 650,000 distinct CDR3 sequences, approximately 7.6% of them seen just once; the ten biggest clones take up approximately 13%. The V segment lost 5 bases and the J segment 4 bases; nucleotides outside the gene matches: 10. The germline V gene has CDR1 SGHTA and CDR2 FQGNSA. This CDR3 contains 15 residues. The source is a man aged 50 to 75 who received an inactivated influenza vaccine. Sequencing was performed on PBMCs from blood, taken about 24 months after vaccination. The chain employs TRBV7-2 and TRBJ1-2, with 7 bases identical to TRBD1. The CDR3 sequence is CASSQTGTFIYGYTF. Written as DNA, the CDR3 is TGTGCCAGCAGCCAGACAGGGACGTTTATCTATGGCTACACCTTC.